This T cell receptor beta chain is drawn from a study of tumor-infiltrating lymphocytes in primary liver carcinoma. Study summary: Tumor lesions were T1-T3 N0M0 and spanned roughly 4.2 to 11 cm.

Study results and limitations: Researchers report that only about 7-24% of top clones turned up in all five tumor regions. Tumors reached a significantly greater top-250-clone fraction than blood did (p = 0.039).

In the case of this clonotype: Its antigen is not known. The junction departs from germline at one end; a sequencing error may be responsible.

Co-extraction yielded RNA and DNA from about 20-30 mg of unsorted bulk tissue. All tumor samples contained more than 85% viable tumor cells. From 400 to 550 ng total RNA, TCR beta cDNA was generated with a primer in the constant region. Libraries covering TCR beta were generated through three nested multiplex PCR rounds (using a slightly modified ARM-PCR). TRBV1-TRBV30 forward primers paired with a C-beta reverse primer were used in the first two PCR rounds, which ran about 11 cycles each. MiXCR, run by TCRdb on the multiplex PCR reads, gives a single entry per CDR3 protein. Altogether roughly 49,000 distinct CDR3 sequences are present, about 78% being singletons, with the ten largest covering approximately 25%. Germline V gives CDR1 MNHEY, CDR2 SVGAGI. This CDR3 comprises 15 residues.

Source material: liver tumor tissue from sampling region 5. Subset of the sample: tumor region T5, tumor centre. The V and J genes are TRBV6-5 and TRBJ2-1, with TRBD1 identical over 7 bases. This clonotype was obtained from a man aged 35 to 55 with primary liver carcinoma and hepatitis B virus infection. CDR3: CASSPGTEWGNGQFF. CDR3 sequence (DNA): TGTGCCAGCAGTCCCGGGACAGAGTGGGGAAATGGGCAGTTCTTC.